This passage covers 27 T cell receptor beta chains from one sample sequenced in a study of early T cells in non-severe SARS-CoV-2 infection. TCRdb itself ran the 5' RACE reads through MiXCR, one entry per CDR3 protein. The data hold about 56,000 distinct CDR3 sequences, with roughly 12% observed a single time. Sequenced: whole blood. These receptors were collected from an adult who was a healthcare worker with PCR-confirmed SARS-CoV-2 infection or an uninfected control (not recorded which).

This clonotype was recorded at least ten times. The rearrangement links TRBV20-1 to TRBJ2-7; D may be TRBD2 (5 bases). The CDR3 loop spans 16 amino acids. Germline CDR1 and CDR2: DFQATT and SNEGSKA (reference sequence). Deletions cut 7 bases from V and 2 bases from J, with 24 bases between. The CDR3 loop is CSGLPYTRVRPYEQYF. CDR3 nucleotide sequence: TGCAGTGGGCTTCCGTATACGAGGGTGCGACCCTACGAGCAGTACTTC.

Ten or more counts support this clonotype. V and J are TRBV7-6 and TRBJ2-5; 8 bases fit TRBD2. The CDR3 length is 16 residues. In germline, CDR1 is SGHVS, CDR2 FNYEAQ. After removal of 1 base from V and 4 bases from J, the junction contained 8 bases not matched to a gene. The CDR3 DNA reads TGTGCCAGCAGCTTAGTTTCCGCGGGGGGCGCAGAGACCCAGTACTTC. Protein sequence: CASSLVSAGGAETQYF.

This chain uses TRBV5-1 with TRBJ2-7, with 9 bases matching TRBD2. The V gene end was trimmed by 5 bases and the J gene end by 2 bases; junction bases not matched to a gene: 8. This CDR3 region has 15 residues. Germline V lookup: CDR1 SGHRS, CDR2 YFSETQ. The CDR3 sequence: CASRHSTSGPYEQYF. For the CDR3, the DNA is TGCGCCAGCAGACATTCGACTAGCGGACCCTACGAGCAGTACTTC.

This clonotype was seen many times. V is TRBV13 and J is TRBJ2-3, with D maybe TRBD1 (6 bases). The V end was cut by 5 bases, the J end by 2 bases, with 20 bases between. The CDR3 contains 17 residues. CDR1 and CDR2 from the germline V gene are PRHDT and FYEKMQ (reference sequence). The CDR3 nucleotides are TGTGCCAGCAGCCCTGGACGCAGGGGATACCTCACAGATACGCAGTATTTT. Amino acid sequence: CASSPGRRGYLTDTQYF.

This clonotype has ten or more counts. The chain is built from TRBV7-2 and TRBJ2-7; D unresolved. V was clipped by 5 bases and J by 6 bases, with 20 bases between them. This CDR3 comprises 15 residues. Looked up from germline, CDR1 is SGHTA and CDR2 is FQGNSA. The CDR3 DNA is TGTGCCAGCAGCCGTCGGGCCTTAGAATGGGGCGAGCAGTACTTC. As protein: CASSRRALEWGEQYF.

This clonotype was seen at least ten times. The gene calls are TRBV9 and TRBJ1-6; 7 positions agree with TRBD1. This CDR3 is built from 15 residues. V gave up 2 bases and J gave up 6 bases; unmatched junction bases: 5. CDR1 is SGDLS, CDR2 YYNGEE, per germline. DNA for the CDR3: TGTGCCAGCAGCGTCGGCGACAGGGTTAATTCACCCCTCCACTTT. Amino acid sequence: CASSVGDRVNSPLHF.

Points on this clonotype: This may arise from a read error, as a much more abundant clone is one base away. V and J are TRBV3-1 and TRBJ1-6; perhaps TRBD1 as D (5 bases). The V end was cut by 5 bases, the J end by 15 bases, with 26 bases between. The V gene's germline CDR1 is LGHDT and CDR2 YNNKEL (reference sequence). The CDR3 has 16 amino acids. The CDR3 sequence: CASSSVAGQLTALLHF. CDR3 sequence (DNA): TGTGCCAGCAGCTCGGTGGCAGGGCAATTGACGGCACTCCTCCACTTT.

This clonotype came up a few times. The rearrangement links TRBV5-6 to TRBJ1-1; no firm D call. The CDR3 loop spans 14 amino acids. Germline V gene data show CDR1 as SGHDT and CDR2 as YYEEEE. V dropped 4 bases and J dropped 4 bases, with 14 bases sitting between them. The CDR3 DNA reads TGTGCCAGCAGCACTTTATCGGGGAGCACTGAAGCTTTCTTT. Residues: CASSTLSGSTEAFF.

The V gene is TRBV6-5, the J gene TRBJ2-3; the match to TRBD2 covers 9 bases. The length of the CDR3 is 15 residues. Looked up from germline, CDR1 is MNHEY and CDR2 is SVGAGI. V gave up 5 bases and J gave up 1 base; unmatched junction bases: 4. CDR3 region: CASSGAGGRTDTQYF. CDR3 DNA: TGTGCCAGCAGTGGGGCGGGGGGGCGCACAGATACGCAGTATTTT.

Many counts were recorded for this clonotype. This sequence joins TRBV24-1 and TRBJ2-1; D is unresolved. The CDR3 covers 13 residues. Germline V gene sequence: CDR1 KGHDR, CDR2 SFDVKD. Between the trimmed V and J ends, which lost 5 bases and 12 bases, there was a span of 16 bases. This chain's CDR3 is CATSAAGLVVQFF. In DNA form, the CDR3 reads TGTGCCACCAGTGCTGCCGGTTTGGTCGTGCAGTTCTTC.

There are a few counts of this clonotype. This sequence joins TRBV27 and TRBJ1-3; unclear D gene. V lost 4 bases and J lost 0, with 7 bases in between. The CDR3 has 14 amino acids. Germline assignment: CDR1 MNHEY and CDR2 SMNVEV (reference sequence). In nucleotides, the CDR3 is TGTGCCAGCAGTTCCCGACACTCTGGAAACACCATATATTTT. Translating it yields CASSSRHSGNTIYF.

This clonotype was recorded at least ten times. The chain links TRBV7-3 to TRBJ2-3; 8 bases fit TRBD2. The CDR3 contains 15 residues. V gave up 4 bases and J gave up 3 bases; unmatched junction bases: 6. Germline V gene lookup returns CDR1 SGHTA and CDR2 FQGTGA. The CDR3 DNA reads TGTGCCAGCAGCTCGACAGGCGGGAGGACAGATACGCAGTATTTT. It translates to CASSSTGGRTDTQYF.

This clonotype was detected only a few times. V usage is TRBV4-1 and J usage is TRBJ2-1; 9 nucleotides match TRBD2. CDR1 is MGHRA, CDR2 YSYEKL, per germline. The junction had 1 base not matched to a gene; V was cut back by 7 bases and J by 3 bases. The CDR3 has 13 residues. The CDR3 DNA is TGCGCCAGCACGCGGGGGGGCTACAATGAGCAGTTCTTC. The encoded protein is CASTRGGYNEQFF.

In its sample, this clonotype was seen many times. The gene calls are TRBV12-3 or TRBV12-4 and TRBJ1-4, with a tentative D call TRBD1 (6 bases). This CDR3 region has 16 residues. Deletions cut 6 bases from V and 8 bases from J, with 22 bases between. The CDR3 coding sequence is TGTGCCAGCAGCCCTCATCAGGGAAGGGGGAACGAAAAACTGTTTTTT. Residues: CASSPHQGRGNEKLFF.

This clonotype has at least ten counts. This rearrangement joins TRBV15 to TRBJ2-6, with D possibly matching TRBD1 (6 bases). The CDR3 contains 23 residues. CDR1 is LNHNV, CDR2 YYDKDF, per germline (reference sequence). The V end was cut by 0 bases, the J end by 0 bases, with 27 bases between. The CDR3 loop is CATSRDPRPPQTGKVSGANVLTF. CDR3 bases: TGTGCCACCAGCAGAGACCCCCGACCCCCCCAAACAGGGAAGGTCTCTGGGGCCAACGTCCTGACTTTC.

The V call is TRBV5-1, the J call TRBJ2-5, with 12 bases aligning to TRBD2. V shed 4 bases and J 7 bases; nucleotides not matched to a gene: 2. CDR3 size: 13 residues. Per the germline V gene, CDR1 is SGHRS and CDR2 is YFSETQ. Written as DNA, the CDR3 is TGCGCCAGCAGCCAGGGACTAGCGGGGACCCAGTACTTC. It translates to CASSQGLAGTQYF.

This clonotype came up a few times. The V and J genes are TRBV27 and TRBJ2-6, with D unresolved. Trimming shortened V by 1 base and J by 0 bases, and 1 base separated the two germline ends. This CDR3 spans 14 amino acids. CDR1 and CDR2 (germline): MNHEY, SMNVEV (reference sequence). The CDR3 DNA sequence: TGTGCCAGCAGTTTATACTCTGGGGCCAACGTCCTGACTTTC. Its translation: CASSLYSGANVLTF.

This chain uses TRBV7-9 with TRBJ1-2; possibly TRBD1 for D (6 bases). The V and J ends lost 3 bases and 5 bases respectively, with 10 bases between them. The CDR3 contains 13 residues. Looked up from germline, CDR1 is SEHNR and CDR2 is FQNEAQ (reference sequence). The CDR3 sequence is CASSFRGPYGYTF. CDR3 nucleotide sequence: TGTGCCAGCAGCTTCAGGGGACCTTATGGCTACACCTTC. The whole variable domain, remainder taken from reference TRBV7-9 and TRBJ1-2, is DTGVSQNPRHKITKRGQNVTFRCDPISEHNRLYWYRQTLGQGPEFLTYFQNEAQLEKSRLLSDRFSAERPKGSFSTLEIQRTEQGDSAMYLCASSFRGPYGYTFGSGTRLTVV.

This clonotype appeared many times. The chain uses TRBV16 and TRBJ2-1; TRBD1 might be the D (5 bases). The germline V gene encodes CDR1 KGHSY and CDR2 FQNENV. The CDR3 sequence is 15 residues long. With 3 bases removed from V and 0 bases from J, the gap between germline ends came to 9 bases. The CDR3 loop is CASSQQGISYNEQFF. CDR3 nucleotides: TGTGCCAGCAGCCAGCAGGGTATCTCCTACAATGAGCAGTTCTTC.

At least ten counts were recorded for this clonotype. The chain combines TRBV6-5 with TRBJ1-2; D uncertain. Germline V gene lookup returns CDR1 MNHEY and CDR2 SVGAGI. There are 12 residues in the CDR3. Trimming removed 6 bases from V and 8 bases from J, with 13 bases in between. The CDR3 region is CASRRMGGGYTF. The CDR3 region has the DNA TGTGCCAGCAGGAGGATGGGAGGAGGCTACACCTTC.

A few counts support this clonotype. In DNA form, the CDR3 reads TGCGCCAGCAGCTTGGCAGGGGGCGCAGATACGCAGTATTTT. This encodes CASSLAGGADTQYF. The chain joins TRBV5-1 to TRBJ2-3; TRBD1 aligns across 8 bases. The CDR3 extends over 14 amino acids. The germline V gene encodes CDR1 SGHRS and CDR2 YFSETQ. Germline trimming cut 0 bases from V and 4 bases from J; bases unmatched to any gene: 1.

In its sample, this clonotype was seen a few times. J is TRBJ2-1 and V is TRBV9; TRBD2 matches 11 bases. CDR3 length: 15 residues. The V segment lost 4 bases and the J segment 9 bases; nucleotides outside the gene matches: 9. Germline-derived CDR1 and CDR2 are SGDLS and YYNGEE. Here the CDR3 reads CASSTTSGSGGEQFF. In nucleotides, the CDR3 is TGTGCCAGCAGCACCACTAGCGGGAGCGGGGGTGAGCAGTTCTTC.

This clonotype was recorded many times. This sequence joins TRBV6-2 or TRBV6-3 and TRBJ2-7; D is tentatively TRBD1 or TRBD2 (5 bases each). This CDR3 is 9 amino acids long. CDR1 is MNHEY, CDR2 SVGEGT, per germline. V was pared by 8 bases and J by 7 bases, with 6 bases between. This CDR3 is CASGGEQYF. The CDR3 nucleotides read TGTGCCAGCGGGGGAGAGCAGTACTTC.

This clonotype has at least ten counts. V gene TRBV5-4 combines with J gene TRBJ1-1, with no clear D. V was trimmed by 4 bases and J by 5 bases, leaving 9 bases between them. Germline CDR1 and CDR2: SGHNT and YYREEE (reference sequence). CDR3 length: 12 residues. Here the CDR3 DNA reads TGTGCCAGCAGCCGGGGAGGGACTGAAGCTTTCTTT. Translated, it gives CASSRGGTEAFF.

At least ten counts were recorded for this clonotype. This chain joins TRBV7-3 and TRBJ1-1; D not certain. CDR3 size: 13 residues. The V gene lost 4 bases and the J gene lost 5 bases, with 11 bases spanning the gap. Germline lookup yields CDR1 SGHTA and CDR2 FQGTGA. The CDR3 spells CASSYNGQTEAFF. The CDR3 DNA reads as TGTGCCAGCAGCTATAATGGGCAGACTGAAGCTTTCTTT.

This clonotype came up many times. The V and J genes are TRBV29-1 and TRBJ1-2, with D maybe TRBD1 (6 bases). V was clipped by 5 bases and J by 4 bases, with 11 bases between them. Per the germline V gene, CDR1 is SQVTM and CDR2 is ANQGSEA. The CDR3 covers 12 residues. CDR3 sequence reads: CSVWSGVYGYTF. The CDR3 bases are TGCAGCGTTTGGTCAGGGGTCTATGGCTACACCTTC.

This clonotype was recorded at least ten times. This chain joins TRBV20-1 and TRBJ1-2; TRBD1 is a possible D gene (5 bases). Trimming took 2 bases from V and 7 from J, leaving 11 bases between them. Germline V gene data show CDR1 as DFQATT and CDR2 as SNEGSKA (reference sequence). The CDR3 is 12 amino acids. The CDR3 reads CSARTTDSGYTF. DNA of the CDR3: TGCAGTGCTAGAACTACCGACAGTGGCTACACCTTC.